These 17 T cell receptor beta chains were sequenced from one sample in a study of control samples from healthy donors and cancer patients. Data came from immunoSEQ multiplex PCR; TCRdb stores just in-frame clones and leaves some out. The table records over 150,000 clones, about 94% of them present only once. The material sequenced was PBMCs. The receptors derive from a man aged 55-75 years with colorectal cancer.

The V and J genes are TRBV2 and TRBJ1-6, with TRBD1 matching 9 bases. This CDR3 spans 13 amino acids. Germline values: CDR1 SNHLY, CDR2 FYNNEI. V was clipped by 6 bases and J by 7 bases; unmatched bases: 1. CDR3 sequence reads: CASRGTGNSPLHF. In DNA, the CDR3 is TGTGCCAGCAGGGGGACAGGGAATTCACCCCTCCACTTT.

The rearrangement links TRBV24-1 to TRBJ2-1; TRBD1 might be the D (6 bases). The V and J ends lost 4 bases and 7 bases respectively, with 19 bases between them. The germline V gene encodes CDR1 KGHDR and CDR2 SFDVKD. This CDR3 region has 16 residues. Here the CDR3 reads CATSDHQGYNVNEQFF. CDR3 DNA sequence: TGTGCCACCAGTGACCATCAGGGGTACAATGTGAATGAGCAGTTCTTC.

The V and J genes are TRBV6-1 and TRBJ2-2, with 8 bases lining up with TRBD1. From germline, CDR1 is MNHNS and CDR2 SASEGT. The V segment lost 3 bases and the J segment 0 bases; nucleotides outside the gene matches: 6. The CDR3 spans 17 residues. For the CDR3, the DNA is TGTGCCAGCAGTGAGGGACAGGAAAGAGCGAACACCGGGGAGCTGTTTTTT. Translating gives CASSEGQERANTGELFF.

The rearrangement uses TRBV7-9 and TRBJ2-4, with 8 bases fitting TRBD1. Looked up from germline, CDR1 is SEHNR and CDR2 is FQNEAQ (reference sequence). Trimming cost V 4 bases and J 8 bases; bases outside gene matches: 10. CDR3 size: 15 residues. The CDR3 loop is CASSSWTGPEDIQYF. The CDR3, as DNA: TGTGCCAGCAGCTCCTGGACAGGGCCCGAGGACATTCAGTACTTC.

The V gene is TRBV5-1, the J gene TRBJ1-2; D is unresolved. This CDR3 contains 15 residues. V gave up 5 bases and J gave up 3 bases, with 17 bases separating them. Germline V CDR1 and CDR2: SGHRS, YFSETQ. The CDR3 region has the DNA TGCGCCAGCAGGACGGACGTCTCAAGGGACTATGGCTACACCTTC. Translating it yields CASRTDVSRDYGYTF. The variable domain in full, completed from reference TRBV5-1 and TRBJ1-2, reads KAGVTQTPRYLIKTRGQQVTLSCSPISGHRSVSWYQQTPGQGLQFLFEYFSETQRNKGNFPGRFSGRQFSNSRSEMNVSTLELGDSALYLCASRTDVSRDYGYTFGSGTRLTVV.

This sequence joins TRBV5-8 and TRBJ1-1; 8 nucleotides align to TRBD1. V shed 4 bases and J 1 base; nucleotides not matched to a gene: 3. The length of the CDR3 is 14 residues. The V gene's germline CDR1 is SGHTS and CDR2 YDEGEE. The CDR3 is CASSKGQANTEAFF. CDR3 DNA: TGTGCCAGCAGCAAGGGACAGGCGAACACTGAAGCTTTCTTT.

The V gene is TRBV18, the J gene TRBJ2-5; D unclear. The V end was cut by 3 bases, the J end by 3 bases, with 8 bases between. Per the germline V gene, CDR1 is KGHSH and CDR2 is LQKENI. This CDR3 is built from 13 residues. The DNA for the CDR3 is TGTGCCAGCTCACCTCAAACTAAAGAGACCCAGTACTTC. This encodes CASSPQTKETQYF.

This clone was seen just once. This chain joins TRBV6-5 and TRBJ1-3, with a tentative D call TRBD1 (6 bases). The germline CDR1 and CDR2 sequences are MNHEY and SVGAGI. Trimming removed 5 bases from V and 2 bases from J, with 13 bases in between. This CDR3 is 15 amino acids long. Here the CDR3 DNA reads TGTGCCAGCAGTCGCCCTCAGGGGACTGGAAACACCATATATTTT. It yields the protein CASSRPQGTGNTIYF.

This chain uses TRBV5-1 with TRBJ2-1, with 8 positions matching TRBD1. With V trimmed by 2 bases and J by 7 bases, 8 bases remained unmatched. The CDR3 runs to 15 residues. Germline V gene data show CDR1 as SGHRS and CDR2 as YFSETQ. The CDR3: CASSLGRGRINEQFF. The CDR3 DNA reads TGCGCCAGCAGCTTAGGCAGGGGGCGGATTAATGAGCAGTTCTTC.

The V call is TRBV9, the J call TRBJ2-5; 11 bases are a match to TRBD1. The CDR3 length is 16 residues. CDR1 SGDLS and CDR2 YYNGEE come from the germline V gene. V dropped 4 bases and J dropped 1; count of bases not matched to a gene: 6. CDR3 loop: CASSITGTGGQETQYF. In DNA, the CDR3 is TGTGCCAGCAGCATCACCGGGACAGGGGGCCAAGAGACCCAGTACTTC.

This rearrangement joins TRBV19 to TRBJ2-5; TRBD2 matches at 8 bases. The junction had 10 bases not matched to a gene; V was cut back by 5 bases and J by 5 bases. The CDR3 extends over 15 amino acids. Germline V gene sequence: CDR1 LNHDA, CDR2 SQIVND (reference sequence). The CDR3 loop is CASSVTRGGGETQYF. As DNA, the CDR3 is TGTGCCAGTAGTGTGACCCGGGGGGGCGGGGAGACCCAGTACTTC.

The chain links TRBV27 to TRBJ1-2; D remains ambiguous. CDR1 is MNHEY and CDR2 is SMNVEV in the germline V gene (reference sequence). The V gene lost 6 bases and the J gene lost 5 bases, with 10 bases spanning the gap. The CDR3 sequence is 12 residues long. The DNA of the CDR3 is TGTGCCAGCAGCGATAACTCGTATGGCTACACCTTC. Its protein is CASSDNSYGYTF.

This chain joins TRBV10-1 and TRBJ2-7; 7 bases align to TRBD1. The CDR3 has 16 residues. Germline CDR1 WNHNN, CDR2 SYGVQD (reference sequence). Trimming at V came to 0 bases and at J to 3 bases, leaving 8 bases not matched to a gene. The CDR3 DNA follows: TGCGCCAGCAGTGAGTCTAGAGGGGGCCTCAACTACGAGCAGTACTTC. It encodes CASSESRGGLNYEQYF.

The V call is TRBV5-1, the J call TRBJ2-6, with no clear D. The ends were cut back, 1 base at V and 1 base at J, with 3 bases in the middle. In germline, CDR1 is SGHRS, CDR2 YFSETQ. The CDR3 contains 14 residues. CDR3: CASSLLSGANVLTF. CDR3 DNA sequence: TGCGCCAGCAGCTTGTTGTCTGGGGCCAACGTCCTGACTTTC. Full variable domain (missing parts from reference TRBV5-1 and TRBJ2-6): KAGVTQTPRYLIKTRGQQVTLSCSPISGHRSVSWYQQTPGQGLQFLFEYFSETQRNKGNFPGRFSGRQFSNSRSEMNVSTLELGDSALYLCASSLLSGANVLTFGAGSRLTVL.

The V call is TRBV6-6, the J call TRBJ1-5, with a tentative D call TRBD1 (6 bases). Germline V gives CDR1 MNHNY, CDR2 SVGAGI (reference sequence). The CDR3 totals 14 residues. Trimming cost V 8 bases and J 2 bases, with 13 bases left between them. The CDR3 bases are TGTGCCAGCTCGGGACACGGGGGCAATCAGCCCCAGCATTTT. This gives the protein CASSGHGGNQPQHF.

V and J are TRBV7-9 and TRBJ1-1, with D possibly TRBD1 on 5 matching bases. Germline V gives CDR1 SEHNR, CDR2 FQNEAQ (reference sequence). The germline V and J ends were trimmed by 0 bases and 12 bases, with 14 bases remaining between them. CDR3 length equals 13 residues. The CDR3, as DNA: TGTGCCAGCAGCTTAGCGGGGGAGGGAGGGTCTTTCTTT. Protein: CASSLAGEGGSFF.

This sequence joins TRBV2 and TRBJ1-4; 8 bases are a match to TRBD1. CDR3 length equals 16 residues. The V gene's germline CDR1 is SNHLY and CDR2 FYNNEI. The junction had 12 bases not matched to a gene; V was cut back by 5 bases and J by 7 bases. CDR3 sequence: CASSCLPGQDCEKLFF. CDR3 in DNA: TGTGCCAGCAGTTGTCTCCCGGGACAGGATTGTGAAAAACTGTTTTTT.